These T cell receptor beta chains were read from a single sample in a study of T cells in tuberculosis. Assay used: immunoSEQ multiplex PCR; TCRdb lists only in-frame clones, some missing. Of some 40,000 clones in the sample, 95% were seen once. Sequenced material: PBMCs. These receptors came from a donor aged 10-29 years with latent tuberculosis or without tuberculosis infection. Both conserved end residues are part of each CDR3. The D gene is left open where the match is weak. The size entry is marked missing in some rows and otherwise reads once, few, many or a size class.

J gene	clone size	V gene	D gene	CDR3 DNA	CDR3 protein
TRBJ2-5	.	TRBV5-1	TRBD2	TGCGCCAGCAGCTTGGGCGGGGGTGAGACCCAGTACTTC	CASSLGGGETQYF
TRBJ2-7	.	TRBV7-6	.	TGTGCCAGCAGCTCGCATAGTATTACGGGGGAGCAGTACTTC	CASSSHSITGEQYF
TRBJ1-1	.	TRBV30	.	TGTGCCTGGAGTGTAGCGGGGCACACTGAAGCTTTCTTT	CAWSVAGHTEAFF
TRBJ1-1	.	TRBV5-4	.	TGTGCCAGCAGCCGGACGGGGGGCAGGACTGAAGCTTTCTTT	CASSRTGGRTEAFF
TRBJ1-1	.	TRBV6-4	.	TGTGCCAGCAGTGTAACAGCGAACACTGAAGCTTTCTTT	CASSVTANTEAFF
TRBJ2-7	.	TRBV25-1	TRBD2	TGTGCCAGCAGAGGTAGCGGGGGGGTTTCCTACGAGCAGTACTTC	CASRGSGGVSYEQYF
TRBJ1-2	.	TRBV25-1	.	TGTGCCAGCAGTGGACGGAGGGACTATGGCTACACCTTC	CASSGRRDYGYTF
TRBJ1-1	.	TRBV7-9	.	TGTGCCAGCAGCAAGACAGGTTCCCCGACTGAAGCTTTCTTT	CASSKTGSPTEAFF
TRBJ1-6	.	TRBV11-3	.	TGTGCCAGCAGCTTACAGGCTCCCCCACTTCGGGGTTCACCCCTCCACTTT	CASSLQAPPLRGSPLHF
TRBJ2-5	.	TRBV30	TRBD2	TGTGCCTGGGATCTAGCGGGGGGCGTCCAAGAGACCCAGTACTTC	CAWDLAGGVQETQYF
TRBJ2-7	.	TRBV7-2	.	TGTGCCAGCAGCCTCAACAGGGACTACGAGCAGTACTTC	CASSLNRDYEQYF
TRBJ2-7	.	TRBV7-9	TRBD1	TGTGCCAGCAGCTTACAGGGGGCTCACGAGCAGTACTTC	CASSLQGAHEQYF
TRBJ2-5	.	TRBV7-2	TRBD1	TGTGCCAGCAGCTTAGCTGGGACAGCCGGTGGGGAGACCCAGTACTTC	CASSLAGTAGGETQYF
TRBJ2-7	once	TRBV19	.	TGTGCCAGTAGTAGACGAACGACAGGTAACTCCTACGAGCAGTACTTC	CASSRRTTGNSYEQYF